Listed below are T cell receptor beta chains from one sample, sequenced in a study of blood T cells in healthy people across ages. In TCRdb, the 5' RACE reads were re-called with MiXCR into one record per CDR3 protein. Of about 640,000 distinct CDR3 sequences listed, about 53% were seen once; the top ten hold around 37%. The sequencing sample was made of blood. These receptor sequences come from a man in his 60s in good health. The CDR3 runs from the conserved cysteine through the conserved F or W. A D gene is named only where the DNA matches it firmly. Size is omitted from some rows. Given values are once, few, many or a class for expanded clones.

TRBJ2-1,TRBV4-2,TRBD2,.,CASSQDMASGGAHEQFF
TRBJ2-5,TRBV5-1,.,.,CASSLDGGERETQYF
TRBJ2-1,TRBV7-9,TRBD2,.,CASSSLAGAFNEQFF
TRBJ2-5,TRBV6-2/TRBV6-3,.,.,CASQNQGGGQETQYF
TRBJ2-2,TRBV20-1,.,.,CSANRQNTGELFF
TRBJ2-3,TRBV5-1,.,.,CASSIADRTDTQYF
TRBJ2-2,TRBV6-6,.,.,CASSTRSDTGELFF
TRBJ2-1,TRBV5-1,TRBD2,.,CASSFLGLAGGLISSYNEQFF
TRBJ2-3,TRBV4-2,.,many,CASSQDKGNSQYF
TRBJ2-5,TRBV5-1,.,many,CASSLGGDQETQYF
TRBJ2-5,TRBV18,TRBD2,few,CASSPRLAGGHQETQYF
TRBJ2-1,TRBV2,.,.,CASTEYQQGNEQFF
TRBJ2-3,TRBV5-6,.,.,CASSFYPSKDTQYF
TRBJ2-5,TRBV12-3/TRBV12-4,.,.,CASSLFIRETQYF
TRBJ2-3,TRBV20-1,.,.,CSASRLVADTQYF
TRBJ2-3,TRBV7-2,TRBD2,.,CASSLASLAGGGTQYF
TRBJ2-3,TRBV14,.,.,CASSQDPGSRTDTQYF
TRBJ1-1,TRBV5-1,.,.,CASSLVGRSADTEAFF
TRBJ2-5,TRBV28,TRBD2,.,CATTGGVETQYF
TRBJ2-7,TRBV10-1,.,.,CASSESEGSYEQYF
TRBJ1-4,TRBV6-1,TRBD1,.,CASFDRGGGEKLFF
TRBJ1-2,TRBV12-3/TRBV12-4,.,.,CASSCVGGYGYTF
TRBJ1-2,TRBV12-5,.,.,CASGSTWAYTF
TRBJ2-1,TRBV7-2,.,.,CASSLDGLAGQFF
TRBJ2-3,TRBV29-1,.,.,CSVEGGGAFTDTQYF
TRBJ2-5,TRBV5-1,.,.,CASSLAGFPETQYF
.,TRBV6-2/TRBV6-3,.,.,CASGDRYNEQYF
TRBJ2-3,TRBV2,.,.,CASSEGPRSDTQYF
TRBJ2-1,TRBV4-2,TRBD2,.,CASGRSGLARDYNEQFF
TRBJ2-1,TRBV6-4,.,.,CASDTDEQFF
TRBJ2-5,TRBV5-1,TRBD2,.,CASSVPFGGGGREETQYF
TRBJ2-3,TRBV3-1,TRBD2,few,CASSRWTSGRTDTQYF
TRBJ2-7,TRBV4-1,TRBD1,few,CASSQGQGINYEQYF
TRBJ1-5,TRBV5-1,.,.,CASSLDGVGGNQPQHF
TRBJ2-3,TRBV12-3/TRBV12-4,.,few,CASSLLDTDTQYF
TRBJ2-2,TRBV9,TRBD1,.,CASSVRTGLNTGELFF
TRBJ2-1,TRBV7-2,.,few,CASSLGIRWVEGLNEQFF
.,TRBV10-3,TRBD1,.,CAIGDRDLSYNEQYF
TRBJ1-5,TRBV4-2,TRBD1,few,CASSQDGDSNQPQHF
TRBJ1-1,TRBV7-9,TRBD1,once,CASSWTGGWGDTEAFF
TRBJ2-7,TRBV6-1,TRBD2,.,CASSEAWGGLAYEKYF
TRBJ2-6,TRBV2,TRBD1,.,CASSDLGTGRAGANVLTF
TRBJ2-7,TRBV2,.,.,CASTSYGLGDNEQYF
TRBJ2-3,TRBV10-3,.,once,CAIRSDLEDTQYF
TRBJ2-7,TRBV6-1,TRBD1,.,CATWGQGPYEQYF
TRBJ2-3,TRBV10-3,TRBD1,.,CATTGEADTQYF
TRBJ2-5,TRBV5-1,.,.,CASSLRPGQQTQYF
TRBJ1-1,TRBV18,.,.,CASSPVIEGRSTEAFF
TRBJ1-4,TRBV7-6,.,.,CASSYTPGGREKLFF
.,TRBV6-1,.,few,CASSEWRDNWETQYF
TRBJ1-4,TRBV20-1,.,many,CSARGPGGAGEKLFF
TRBJ2-4,TRBV10-3,.,many,CATSQPGNKNIQYF
TRBJ2-2,TRBV29-1,.,.,CSVDRGNTGELFF
TRBJ2-5,TRBV5-4,.,.,CASSPGGRLGQETQYF
TRBJ2-7,TRBV27,TRBD1,.,CASSLTGGYLSYEQYF
TRBJ2-7,TRBV6-8,.,.,CASSYGRTASYEQYF
TRBJ2-1,TRBV12-3/TRBV12-4,.,.,CASSQAWGRGSYNEQFF
TRBJ1-5,TRBV20-1,TRBD1,.,CSARDRGVDQPQHF
.,TRBV6-5,.,.,CASSYSDAGAHSYEQYF
TRBJ2-1,TRBV14,.,.,CASSQDLAGQQFF